This TCR beta chain came from a study of T cell changes during pregnancy in multiple sclerosis. CDR3 size: 13 residues. Trimming cost V 6 bases and J 1 base; bases outside gene matches: 0. In germline, CDR1 is SQVTM, CDR2 ANQGSEA. Assay used: immunoSEQ multiplex PCR; TCRdb lists only in-frame clones, some missing. The top ten clones hold 2% to 3% of a sample with 64,000 or so clones, around 97% of them seen once. The TCR was taken from a female donor with multiple sclerosis, enrolled in a pregnancy study. V is TRBV29-1 and J is TRBJ2-7; 13 bases map to TRBD2. Here the sequenced sample was CD8+ T cells from peripheral blood mononuclear cells, taken after pregnancy. CDR3 in DNA: TGCAGCGTGACTAGCGGGAGGTCCTACGAGCAGTACTTC. Translated, it gives CSVTSGRSYEQYF.